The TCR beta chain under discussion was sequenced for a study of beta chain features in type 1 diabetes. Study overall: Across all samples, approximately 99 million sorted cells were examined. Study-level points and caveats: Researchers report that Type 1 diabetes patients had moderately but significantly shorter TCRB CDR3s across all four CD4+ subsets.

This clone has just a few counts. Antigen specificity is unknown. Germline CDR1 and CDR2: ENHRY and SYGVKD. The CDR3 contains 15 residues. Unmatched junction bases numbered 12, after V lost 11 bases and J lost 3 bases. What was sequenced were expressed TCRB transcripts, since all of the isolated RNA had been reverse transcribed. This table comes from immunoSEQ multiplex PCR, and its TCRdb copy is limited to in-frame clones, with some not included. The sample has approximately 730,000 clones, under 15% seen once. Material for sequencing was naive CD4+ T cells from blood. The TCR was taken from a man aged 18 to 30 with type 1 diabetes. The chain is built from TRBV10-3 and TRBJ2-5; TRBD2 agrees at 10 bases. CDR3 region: CAASKSGGVEETQYF. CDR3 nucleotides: TGTGCCGCCAGCAAGAGCGGGGGGGTTGAAGAGACCCAGTACTTC.